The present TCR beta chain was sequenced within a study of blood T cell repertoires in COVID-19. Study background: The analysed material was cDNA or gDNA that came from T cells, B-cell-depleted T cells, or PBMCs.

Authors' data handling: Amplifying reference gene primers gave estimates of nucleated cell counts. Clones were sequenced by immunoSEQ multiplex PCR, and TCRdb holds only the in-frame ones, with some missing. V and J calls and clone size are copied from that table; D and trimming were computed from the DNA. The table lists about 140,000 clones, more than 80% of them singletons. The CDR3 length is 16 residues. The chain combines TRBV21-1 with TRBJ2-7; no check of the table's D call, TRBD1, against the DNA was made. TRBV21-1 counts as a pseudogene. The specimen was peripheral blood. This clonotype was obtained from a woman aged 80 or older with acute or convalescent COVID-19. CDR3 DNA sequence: TGTGCCAGCAGCAAAGAGGCCAGGGGGTTCTCCTACGAGCAGTACTTC. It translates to CASSKEARGFSYEQYF.